This T cell receptor beta chain was found in a study of identical twins. Study observations and caveats: Out-of-frame alpha sequences common to twins exhibited an excess of low generation probability.

This clonotype occurred many times. Its specificity is unknown. Unique molecular identifiers were present on the cDNA, and a universal primer site came from template switching. In TCRdb, the 5' RACE reads were re-called with MiXCR into one record per CDR3 protein. Of a few hundred thousand distinct CDR3 sequences in the sample, more than 9% are singletons; the top ten hold approximately 7.9%. Germline CDR1 MGHRA, CDR2 YSYEKL. The CDR3 has 19 amino acids. The junction had 12 bases not matched to a gene; V was cut back by 0 bases and J by 1 base. The same specimen was also included in a second study, on yellow fever vaccine responses in identical twins.

The clonotype was recovered from a woman under 30 in good health. The rearrangement links TRBV4-1 to TRBJ2-7; 10 bases match TRBD2. Sequencing input: CD8+ T cells sorted from blood. CDR3 sequence (DNA): TGCGCCAGCAGCCAAGACCCCCTAGCGGGAGAATTAGGGTCCTACGAGCAGTACTTC. As protein: CASSQDPLAGELGSYEQYF.